The sequence of this T cell receptor beta chain was determined in a study of metastatic and nonmetastatic thyroid tumors. Study as a whole: A comparison of repertoires was made across blood and tumor or nodule tissue from malignant and benign thyroid patients.

Notes on the study in general: In blood and tumor, TCR beta diversity was reportedly significantly higher in malignant thyroid tumors than in benign nodules.

This clone occurred a few times. Antigen unknown. After removal of 3 bases from V and 2 bases from J, the junction contained 3 bases not matched to a gene. Germline-derived CDR1 and CDR2 are SGHRS and YFSETQ. The CDR3 spans 14 residues. Prior to thyroid surgery, none of the patients had received any treatment. As originally analysed: A classifier of distant metastasis in papillary thyroid cancer was built from CDR3 differences (across clinicopathological groups). Using MiXCR, TCRdb reanalyzed the PCR reads. TCRdb assigned the V and J calls; the authors' analysis was not used. The data hold around 45,000 clones, with 3.5% to 5% observed a single time.

The chain has TRBV5-1 and TRBJ2-3, with TRBD1 matching 7 bases. The TCR was taken from a female donor with papillary thyroid cancer or a benign thyroid nodule (not recorded which). Some clones in this sample may be carry-over from other donors' samples. What was sequenced was blood. CDR3 DNA: TGCGCCAGCAGCTGGGGACAGACCACAGATACGCAGTATTTT. Translating gives CASSWGQTTDTQYF.